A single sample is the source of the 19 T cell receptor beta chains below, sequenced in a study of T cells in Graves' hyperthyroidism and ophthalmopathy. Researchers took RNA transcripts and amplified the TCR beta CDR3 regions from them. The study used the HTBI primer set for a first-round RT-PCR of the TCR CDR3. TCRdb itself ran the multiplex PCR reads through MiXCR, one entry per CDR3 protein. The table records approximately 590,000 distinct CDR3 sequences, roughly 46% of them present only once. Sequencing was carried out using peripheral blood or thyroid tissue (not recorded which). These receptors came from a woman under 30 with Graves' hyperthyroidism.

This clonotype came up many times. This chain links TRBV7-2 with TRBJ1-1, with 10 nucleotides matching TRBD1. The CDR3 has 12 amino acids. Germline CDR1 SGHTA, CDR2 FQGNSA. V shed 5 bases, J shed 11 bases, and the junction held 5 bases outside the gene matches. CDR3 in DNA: TGTGCCAGCAGCGCGGGACAGGGGTCCGCTTTCTTT. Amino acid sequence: CASSAGQGSAFF.

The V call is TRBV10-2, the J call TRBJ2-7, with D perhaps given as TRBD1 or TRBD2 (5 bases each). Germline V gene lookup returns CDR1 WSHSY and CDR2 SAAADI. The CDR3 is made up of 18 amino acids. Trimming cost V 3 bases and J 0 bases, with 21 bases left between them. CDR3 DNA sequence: TGCGCCAGCAGTGAAAGGGACGATTTGCGTCCTAGCTCCTACGAGCAGTACTTC. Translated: CASSERDDLRPSSYEQYF.

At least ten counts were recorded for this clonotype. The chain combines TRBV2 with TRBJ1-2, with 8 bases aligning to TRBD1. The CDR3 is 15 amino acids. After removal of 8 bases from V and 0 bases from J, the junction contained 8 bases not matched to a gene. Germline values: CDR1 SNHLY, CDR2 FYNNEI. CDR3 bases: TGTGCCAGCCGTCAAACAGGGGGTACTAACTATGGCTACACCTTC. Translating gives CASRQTGGTNYGYTF.

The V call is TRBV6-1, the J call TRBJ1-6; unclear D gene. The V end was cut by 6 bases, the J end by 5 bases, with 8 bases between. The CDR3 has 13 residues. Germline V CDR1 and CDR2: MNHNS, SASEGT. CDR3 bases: TGTGCCAGCAGAGAAACGAATAATTCACCCCTCCACTTT. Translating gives CASRETNNSPLHF.

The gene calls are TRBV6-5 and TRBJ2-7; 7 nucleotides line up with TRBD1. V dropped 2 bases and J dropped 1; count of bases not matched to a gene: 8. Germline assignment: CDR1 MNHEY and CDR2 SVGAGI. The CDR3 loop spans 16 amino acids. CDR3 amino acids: CASSYSTGVRSYEQYF. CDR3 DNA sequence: TGTGCCAGCAGTTACAGTACAGGGGTTAGATCCTACGAGCAGTACTTC.

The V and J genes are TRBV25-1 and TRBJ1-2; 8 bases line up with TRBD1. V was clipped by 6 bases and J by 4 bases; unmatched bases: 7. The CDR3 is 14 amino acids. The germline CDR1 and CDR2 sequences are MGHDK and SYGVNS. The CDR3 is CASSSPQGGYGYTF. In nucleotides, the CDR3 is TGTGCCAGCAGCTCCCCACAGGGGGGCTATGGCTACACCTTC.

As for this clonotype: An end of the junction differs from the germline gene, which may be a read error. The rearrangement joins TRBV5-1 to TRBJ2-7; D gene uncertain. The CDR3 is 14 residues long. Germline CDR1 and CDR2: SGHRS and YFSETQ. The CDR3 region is CASRSTSYNYEQYF. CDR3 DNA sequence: TGTGCCAGCAGATCGACCTCCTATAATTACGAGCAGTACTTC.

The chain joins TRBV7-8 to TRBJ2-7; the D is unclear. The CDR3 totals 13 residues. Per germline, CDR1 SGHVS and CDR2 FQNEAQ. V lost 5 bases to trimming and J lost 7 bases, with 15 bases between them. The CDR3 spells CASSQLSRVEQYF. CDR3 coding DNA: TGTGCCAGCAGCCAATTATCAAGGGTTGAGCAGTACTTC.

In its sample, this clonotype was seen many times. The CDR3 DNA reads as TGCGCCAGCAGTGAGCTACTGGTTAACGGGGAGCTGTTTTTT. This translates into CASSELLVNGELFF. V is TRBV10-1 and J is TRBJ2-2; D unclear. Germline assignment: CDR1 WNHNN and CDR2 SYGVQD (reference sequence). The CDR3 totals 14 residues. V was trimmed by 2 bases and J by 7 bases, leaving 11 bases between them.

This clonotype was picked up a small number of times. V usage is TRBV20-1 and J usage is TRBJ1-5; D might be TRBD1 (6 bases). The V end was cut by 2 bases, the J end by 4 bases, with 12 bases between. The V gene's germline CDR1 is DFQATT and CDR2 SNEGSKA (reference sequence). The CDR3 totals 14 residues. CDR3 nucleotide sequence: TGCAGTGCTAGATACAGGGTAGGGAATCAGCCCCAGCATTTT. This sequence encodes CSARYRVGNQPQHF.

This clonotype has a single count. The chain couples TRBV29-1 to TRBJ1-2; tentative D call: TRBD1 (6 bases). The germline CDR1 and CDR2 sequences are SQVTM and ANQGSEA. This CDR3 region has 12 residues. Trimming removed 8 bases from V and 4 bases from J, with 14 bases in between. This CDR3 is CSREDRLYGYTF. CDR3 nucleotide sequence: TGCAGCCGGGAGGACAGACTCTATGGCTACACCTTC.

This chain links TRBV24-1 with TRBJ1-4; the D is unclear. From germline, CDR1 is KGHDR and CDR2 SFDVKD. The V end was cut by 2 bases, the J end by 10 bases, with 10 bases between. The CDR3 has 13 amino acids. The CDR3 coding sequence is TGTGCCACCAGTGATTCCGGCTTGACAAAACTGTTTTTT. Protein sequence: CATSDSGLTKLFF.

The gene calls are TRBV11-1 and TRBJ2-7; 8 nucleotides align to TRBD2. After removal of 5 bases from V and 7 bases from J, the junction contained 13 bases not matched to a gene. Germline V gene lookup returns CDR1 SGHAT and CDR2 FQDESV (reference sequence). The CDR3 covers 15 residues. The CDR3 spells CASSPWRAGAGEQYF. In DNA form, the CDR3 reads TGTGCCAGCAGCCCATGGAGAGCGGGAGCGGGGGAGCAGTACTTC. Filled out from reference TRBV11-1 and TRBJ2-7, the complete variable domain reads EAEVAQSPRYKITEKSQAVAFWCDPISGHATLYWYRQILGQGPELLVQFQDESVVDDSQLPKDRFSAERLKGVDSTLKIQPAELGDSAMYLCASSPWRAGAGEQYFGPGTRLTVT.

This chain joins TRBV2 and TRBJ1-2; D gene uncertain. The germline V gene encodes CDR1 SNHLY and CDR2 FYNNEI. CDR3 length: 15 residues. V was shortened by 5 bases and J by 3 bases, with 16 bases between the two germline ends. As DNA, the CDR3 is TGTGCCAGCAGTTTACGGCGGGCCCACTACTATGGCTACACCTTC. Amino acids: CASSLRRAHYYGYTF.

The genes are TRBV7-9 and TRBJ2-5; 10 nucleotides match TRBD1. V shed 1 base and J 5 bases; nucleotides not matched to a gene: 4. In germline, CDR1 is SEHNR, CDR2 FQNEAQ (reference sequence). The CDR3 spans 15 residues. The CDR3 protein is CASSLGQGADETQYF. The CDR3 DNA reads TGTGCCAGCAGCTTAGGACAGGGGGCGGATGAGACCCAGTACTTC.

For the CDR3, the DNA is TGTGCCAGCAGCTTGAGAACAGGGGGCTACGACTCTGGAAACACCATATATTTT. Protein sequence: CASSLRTGGYDSGNTIYF. J is TRBJ1-3 and V is TRBV5-4, with 9 bases fitting TRBD1. CDR3 length equals 18 residues. Losses at the gene ends were 1 base for V and 0 bases for J; bases not matched to a gene: 8. Germline CDR1 SGHNT, CDR2 YYREEE (reference sequence).

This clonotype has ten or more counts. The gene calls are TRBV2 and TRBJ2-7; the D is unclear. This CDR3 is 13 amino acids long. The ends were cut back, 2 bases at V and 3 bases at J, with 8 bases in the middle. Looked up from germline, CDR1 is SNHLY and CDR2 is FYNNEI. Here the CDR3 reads CASSESEDYEQYF. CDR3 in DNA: TGTGCCAGCAGTGAATCTGAGGACTACGAGCAGTACTTC.

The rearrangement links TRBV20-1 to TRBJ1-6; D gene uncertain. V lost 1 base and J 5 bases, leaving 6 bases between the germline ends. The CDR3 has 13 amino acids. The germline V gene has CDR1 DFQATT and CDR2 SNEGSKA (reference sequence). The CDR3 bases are TGCAGTGCTAGAGTCGAGCATAATTCACCCCTCCACTTT. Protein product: CSARVEHNSPLHF.

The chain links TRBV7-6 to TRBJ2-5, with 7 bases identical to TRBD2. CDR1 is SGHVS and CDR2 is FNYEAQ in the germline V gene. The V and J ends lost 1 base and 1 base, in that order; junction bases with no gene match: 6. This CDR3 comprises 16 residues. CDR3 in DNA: TGTGCCAGCAGCTTAGGGCCGGCTAGCGGCCAAGAGACCCAGTACTTC. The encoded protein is CASSLGPASGQETQYF.